This entry features one T cell receptor (beta chain) sequence. This record belongs to a study of shared clonotypes between healthy human individuals. This CDR3 spans 11 amino acids. In germline, CDR1 is SQVTM, CDR2 ANQGSEA. V shed 6 bases and J shed 6 bases, with 11 bases lying between them. The naive CD8 population came from CD45RO-negative cells selected for CCR7, without terminally differentiated effector memory CD45RA+ cells. In the sorted-subset replicate PCRs, around 0.2 ug DNA, around 30,000 T cell genomes, was used. Some clones are missing from TCRdb's copy, which holds only in-frame ones; the method was immunoSEQ multiplex PCR. The data contain hundreds of thousands of clones, roughly 96% of them singletons.

Sequenced: naive CD8+ T cells sorted from blood. This TCR was recovered from a young woman in good health. The chain joins TRBV29-1 to TRBJ1-2; D not certain. CDR3 protein: CSVSGANGYTF. The DNA of the CDR3 is TGCAGCGTCTCAGGTGCTAATGGCTACACCTTC.